A selection of T cell receptor beta chains follows, all from one sample in a study of blood T cell repertoires in COVID-19. The data were produced by immunoSEQ multiplex PCR, yet TCRdb's version contains in-frame clones alone and is incomplete. The sample records 300,000 or so clones, around 86% being singletons. The sequencing sample was made of peripheral blood. The origin of the receptors is a man aged 45-65 years with active or convalescent COVID-19. Each CDR3 is given with its conserved first and last residue. A D gene is named only where the DNA matches it firmly.

cdr3_aa	v_call	d_call	j_call
CASSLFTGQASPLHF	TRBV6-2/TRBV6-3	TRBD1	TRBJ1-6
CATSDSLAGGWETQYF	TRBV24-1	TRBD2	TRBJ2-5
CASSPSERGYLAGELFF	TRBV18	TRBD2	TRBJ2-2
CATSRDPGTRETQYF	TRBV15	-	TRBJ2-5
CASSQGPAGLQPQHF	TRBV5-8	-	TRBJ1-5
CASSLVWDKRYSNQPQHF	TRBV5-5	-	TRBJ1-5
CASSPSGSSYEQYF	TRBV5-1	TRBD2	TRBJ2-7
CASSLAVLLQDSSYNEQFF	TRBV5-1	-	TRBJ2-1
CASSVGTSGGARTDTQYF	TRBV9	TRBD2	TRBJ2-3
CASSPHGTGNNEQFF	TRBV3-1/TRBV3-2	TRBD1	TRBJ2-1
CASSLHYRTAYEQYF	TRBV6-5	-	TRBJ2-7
CASRGTGANYGYTF	TRBV2	TRBD1	TRBJ1-2
CASSPLAGSPYEQYF	TRBV5-1	TRBD2	TRBJ2-7
CASSLEGGRAIDEQFF	TRBV5-5	TRBD2	TRBJ2-1
CASSQTSGAYEQYF	TRBV5-1	TRBD2	TRBJ2-7